One T cell receptor beta chain is described in this entry. This clone was counted a few times. Its binding antigen is unknown. Base qualities are not recorded, but no much larger clone differs from it by a single base. The donors belonged to the validation cohort of about 120 subjects, which was separate from the approximately 700-subject first cohort. Measured from the cysteine to the phenylalanine, the CDR3 is 15 residues long. Of the read, only the CDR3 DNA is kept; its 45 bases are in frame from base 1. The germline V and J ends show losses of 5 bases and 3 bases respectively, and no gene match explains 7 bases of the junction. The germline V gene (reference sequence) sets CDR1 to PRHDT and CDR2 to FYEKMQ. Preparation of the library involved the immunoSEQ multiplex PCR assay. As for the original processing: A statistical classification framework was developed to diagnose cytomegalovirus status using the catalog of TCR beta chain sequences. This immuneACCESS table, as held by TCRdb, lists in-frame sequences with V and J called but not all clones. Of the missing ones, under half trace to an unresolved V gene in checked studies; the others have no known cause. For V, J and clone size, that table is used; D and trimming come from the DNA. The sample contains 150,000 to 200,000 clones, more than 70% of them found a single time. More than 8.5% of the sample rests with the top ten.

The data derive from a study of cytomegalovirus exposure and HLA in healthy donors (dated by TCRdb to about 2017). Notes on the research overall: According to a later analysis, the approximately 130 validation repertoires were produced on the same platform as the approximately 620 repertoires of the first cohort. In addition to the first cohort of approximately 670 subjects, a separate validation cohort of 120 different subjects was used. To predict cytomegalovirus infection status, the study combined high-throughput TCR immunosequencing, statistical association of individual TCRs with disease status, and machine learning. The study aimed to test whether signatures of past pathogen exposure could be identified by cataloging public T cell receptors.

The paper as a whole reports these results and caveats: A later analysis lacked HLA typing for the validation cohort, so it scored co-occurrence in that cohort across all 110 or so repertoires. Most TCR sequences were seen in very few donors, while some public TCRs were found in many individuals. The authors suggested that the approach could potentially be extended to other disease states and immunological phenotypes. Of the cluster scores, approximately 95% were above 0 in a later analysis, which found that TCRs clustered in the first cohort also tended to co-occur in the 120 validation repertoires. The study listed 164 TCR beta chains as associated with cytomegalovirus. A few of the identified cytomegalovirus-associated TCR beta chains were confirmed in vitro to be specific for cytomegalovirus antigens. The classifier was reported to diagnose cytomegalovirus status with high specificity and sensitivity in both the original cohort and the validation cohort.

Specimen: PBMCs. The chain couples TRBV13 to TRBJ2-7, with TRBD1 identical over 10 junction bases. The sequence derives from a man aged 30-40 years in good health and CMV-seropositive. CDR3 sequence: CASSPDRGQIYEQYF. The nucleotides read TGTGCCAGCAGCCCAGACAGGGGGCAGATCTACGAGCAGTACTTC.